Shown below are 5 T cell receptor beta chains from a single sample sequenced in a study of blood T cell repertoires in COVID-19. Generated by immunoSEQ multiplex PCR, the TCRdb table keeps only in-frame clones and is missing some. Of around 340,000 clones detected, roughly 85% appear once; the ten largest clones hold about 4.2%. The specimen was PBMCs or T cells enriched from blood (not recorded which). The receptors derive from a woman between 35 and 50 years old with acute COVID-19.

The chain is built from TRBV3-1 (or the pseudogene TRBV3-2) and TRBJ1-3, with a possible D match to TRBD1 (5 bases). CDR1 is LGHDT and CDR2 is YNNKEL in the germline V gene (reference sequence). This CDR3 has 15 residues. V gave up 6 bases and J gave up 4 bases, with 16 bases separating them. CDR3 bases: TGTGCCAGCAGTTCCACAGGAGCTGGAGGAAACACCATATATTTT. Its protein is CASSSTGAGGNTIYF.

This clone was seen only once. The J gene is TRBJ1-3, the V gene TRBV9; D is unresolved. This CDR3 contains 14 residues. Looked up from germline, CDR1 is SGDLS and CDR2 is YYNGEE. Trimming shortened V by 4 bases and J by 0 bases, and 8 bases separated the two germline ends. The DNA for the CDR3 is TGTGCCAGCAGCCCCGGGATCTCTGGAAACACCATATATTTT. Residues: CASSPGISGNTIYF.

The chain recombines TRBV19 with TRBJ1-5; 7 positions match TRBD1. Germline lookup yields CDR1 LNHDA and CDR2 SQIVND (reference sequence). The ends lost 5 bases at V and 6 bases at J; junction bases unmatched: 10. This CDR3 is built from 15 residues. The CDR3 here is CASSEWDRPTQPQHF. CDR3 bases: TGTGCCAGTAGTGAATGGGACAGACCCACTCAGCCCCAGCATTTT.

CDR3 loop: CATEEQGVFYNEQFF. As DNA, the CDR3 is TGTGCCACGGAAGAACAGGGGGTTTTCTACAATGAGCAGTTCTTC. V gene TRBV10-3 combines with J gene TRBJ2-1, with TRBD1 matching over 8 bases. CDR3 length: 15 residues. V lost 10 bases to trimming and J lost 3 bases; unmatched junction nucleotides: 11. In germline, CDR1 is ENHRY, CDR2 SYGVKD.

J is TRBJ2-1 and V is TRBV6-2 or TRBV6-3; D is undetermined. The CDR3 has 12 residues. Germline CDR1 is MNHEY and CDR2 is SVGEGT. V was trimmed by 6 bases and J by 7 bases, leaving 10 bases between them. CDR3: CASSWANNEQFF. The CDR3, as DNA: TGTGCCAGCAGCTGGGCGAATAATGAGCAGTTCTTC.